These T cell receptor beta chains were read from a single sample in a study of control samples from healthy donors and cancer patients. This table comes from immunoSEQ multiplex PCR, and its TCRdb copy is limited to in-frame clones, with some not included. The sample has around 94,000 clones, 93% seen once; the top ten hold approximately 1.5%. Sequencing input: blood. These receptors were collected from a woman in her 30s in good health. Both conserved end residues are part of each CDR3.

V,J,CDR3
TRBV7-2,TRBJ1-1,CASSYGSTTEAFF
TRBV29-1,TRBJ1-1,CSVTYRGQNTEAFF
TRBV6-6,TRBJ2-3,CASSYSRSGATDTQYF
TRBV19,TRBJ2-2,CASSIFFPTRTGNTGELFF
TRBV5-6,TRBJ2-2,CASSWGLAGSLGELFF
TRBV7-2,TRBJ1-1,CASSQRGQAEAFF
TRBV28,TRBJ1-6,CASSLRQGARSPLHF
TRBV7-3,TRBJ2-7,CASSRRVDEQYF
TRBV19,TRBJ1-2,CASSIGLNYGYTF
TRBV6-6,TRBJ2-7,CASSYSRDRGLYEQYF
TRBV18,TRBJ1-1,CASSPGTGVTEAFF
TRBV10-3,TRBJ2-3,CAIMNGGGMDTQYF
TRBV5-4,TRBJ2-6,CASSPGRTGANVLTF
TRBV6-5,TRBJ1-6,CASSYSEGANSPLHF
TRBV30,TRBJ2-2,CAWKGLADTGELFF
TRBV7-8,TRBJ1-5,CASSLRDHSNQPQHF
TRBV18,TRBJ1-4,CASSPPTRPNQNEKLFF
TRBV27,TRBJ1-1,CASSFRWNTEAFF
TRBV27,TRBJ2-7,CASSLGTSGRNEQYF
TRBV7-9,TRBJ2-3,CASSVVTGPHTDTQYF
TRBV19,TRBJ1-5,CASNLRGHGQPQHF
TRBV14,TRBJ1-1,CASSHHRRNTEAFF
TRBV9,TRBJ2-1,CASNLAGGPDNEQFF
TRBV19,TRBJ2-2,CARKGGELFF
TRBV3-1/TRBV3-2,TRBJ1-6,CASSPGRGRDSPLHF
TRBV12-3/TRBV12-4,TRBJ1-6,CASSFRAGATLHF
TRBV5-1,TRBJ2-1,CASLAGGSYNEQFF
TRBV18,TRBJ1-6,CASSPSGTVNSPLHF
TRBV6-4,TRBJ2-3,CASSDVADTDTQYF
TRBV27,TRBJ1-2,CASSFGQNYGYTF
TRBV4-1,TRBJ1-2,CASSQFAGTYGYTF
TRBV6-5,TRBJ1-5,CASRPTGPHQPQHF
TRBV27,TRBJ1-5,CASSLMLGGQPQHF
TRBV7-2,TRBJ1-2,CASSLGAASYGYTF
TRBV19,TRBJ2-1,CASASVWGLYNEQFF
TRBV10-2,TRBJ2-7,CASSERTAGKQYF
TRBV6-6,TRBJ2-7,CASSYRGTGGSYEQYF
TRBV2,TRBJ1-1,CASSEIGAGTEAFF
TRBV5-1,TRBJ2-2,CASSLSTGELFF
TRBV19,TRBJ1-1,CASTYLGRGQAFF
TRBV28,TRBJ1-2,CASSFPTASGAANYGYTF
TRBV7-6,TRBJ2-1,CASSARGREVYNEQFF
TRBV6-5,TRBJ2-7,CASRVSGGTYEQYF
TRBV27,TRBJ2-5,CASRGSVAETQYF
TRBV5-1,TRBJ1-4,CASSLSPGATNEKLFF
TRBV6-5,TRBJ2-1,CAMGTYYNEQFF
TRBV2,TRBJ1-4,CASHEGNFEKLFF
TRBV19,TRBJ1-2,CASSGQGFLSYGYTF
TRBV29-1,TRBJ1-1,CSVEEQGGNAFF
TRBV19,TRBJ1-2,CASHTQQGSYGYTF
TRBV15,TRBJ1-3,CATSREGISGNTIYF
TRBV7-9,TRBJ1-2,CASSLGGDSNYGYTF
TRBV5-1,TRBJ1-3,CASSLEATGSGNTIYF
TRBV10-1,TRBJ2-1,CASSYEVEGYNEQFF
TRBV7-3,TRBJ2-3,CASSLRGSTDTQYF
TRBV6-4,TRBJ1-5,CASSRDSNQPQHF